This TCR beta chain was sequenced during a study of blood T cell repertoires in COVID-19. The wider study: The origin of the acute and convalescent COVID-19 samples was the United States, Italy and Spain. In each case, the material was cDNA or gDNA derived from T cells, B-cell-depleted T cells, or PBMCs.

Per the study methods: Amplification from reference gene primers served as the basis for estimated nucleated cell counts. The protocol was immunoSEQ multiplex PCR, while the TCRdb copy is restricted to in-frame clones and leaves out a portion. V and J calls plus clone size are reproduced from that table; the DNA served to infer D and trimming. Here the sample spans 52,000 or so clones, over 80% being singletons. The CDR3 length is 15 residues. Germline V gene data show CDR1 as SGHDT and CDR2 as YYEEEE. Trimming removed 6 bases at V and 5 bases at J, with 20 bases between. The V and J genes are TRBV5-6 and TRBJ2-5; D may be TRBD1 (7 bases). Sequencing input: peripheral blood. The receptor comes from a man aged 35-49 years with COVID-19, enrolled during active disease. The CDR3 DNA follows: TGTGCCAGCACCCTGAGGGGAGGCAGGGGGGAGACCCAGTACTTC. It specifies CASTLRGGRGETQYF.